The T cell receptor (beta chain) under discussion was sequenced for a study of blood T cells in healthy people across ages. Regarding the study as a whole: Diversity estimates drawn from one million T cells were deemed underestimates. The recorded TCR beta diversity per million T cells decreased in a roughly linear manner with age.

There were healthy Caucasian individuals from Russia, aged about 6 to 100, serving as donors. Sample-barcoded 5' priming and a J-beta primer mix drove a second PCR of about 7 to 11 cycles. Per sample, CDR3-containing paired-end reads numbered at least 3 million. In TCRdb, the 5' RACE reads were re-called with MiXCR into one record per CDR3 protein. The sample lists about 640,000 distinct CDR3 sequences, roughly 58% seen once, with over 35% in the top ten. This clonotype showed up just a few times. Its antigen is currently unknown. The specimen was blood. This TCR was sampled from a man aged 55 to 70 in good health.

CDR3 nucleotide sequence: TGCAGTGCAACGCCAGGGAACCGCCAGGGGACCCAGTACTTC. Translated, it gives CSATPGNRQGTQYF. This rearrangement joins TRBV20-1 to TRBJ2-5; TRBD1 is a possible D gene (5 bases). The CDR3 is 14 residues long. Germline V CDR1 and CDR2: DFQATT, SNEGSKA (reference sequence). Trimming pared 6 bases from V and 7 bases from J, leaving 21 bases between.